What follows are 5 T cell receptor beta chains derived from one specimen sequenced in a study of regulatory T cells in long-lasting Graves disease. Time point indicated: newly diagnosed GD, antithyroid drugs for less than 3 months. There was RNA extracted from PBMCs, and the TCR library was made from it. Sequencing libraries for TCR beta were prepared with iRepertoire HTBI primers and Arm-PCR of CDR3 regions. Via MiXCR, TCRdb re-called the multiplex PCR reads, giving one row per CDR3 protein. The sample has 540,000 or so distinct CDR3 sequences, roughly 13% seen once; the top ten hold approximately 9.3%. Another study also made use of these data, one on T cells in Graves' hyperthyroidism and ophthalmopathy.

The sequencing here drew on peripheral blood mononuclear cells (PBMCs), taken at new diagnosis, from a patient treated with antithyroid drugs. These receptors originate from a man aged 25 to 40 with Graves disease.

The chain has TRBV30 and TRBJ2-7; TRBD2 matches at 8 bases. V was clipped by 1 base and J by 5 bases; unmatched bases: 4. From germline, CDR1 is GTSNPN and CDR2 SVGIG (reference sequence). This CDR3 is 13 amino acids long. Here the CDR3 reads CAWSGGSGNEQYF. In DNA, the CDR3 is TGTGCCTGGAGTGGTGGTAGCGGGAACGAGCAGTACTTC.

In this sample, this clonotype turned up many times. This sequence joins TRBV5-1 and TRBJ2-7, with no clear D. The CDR3 runs 12 residues. Germline V gene lookup returns CDR1 SGHRS and CDR2 YFSETQ. Between the trimmed V and J ends, which lost 4 bases and 5 bases, there was a span of 10 bases. In DNA form, the CDR3 reads TGCGCCAGCAGCCCCCTTGGCCACGAGCAGTACTTC. Residues: CASSPLGHEQYF. The whole variable domain, remainder taken from reference TRBV5-1 and TRBJ2-7, is KAGVTQTPRYLIKTRGQQVTLSCSPISGHRSVSWYQQTPGQGLQFLFEYFSETQRNKGNFPGRFSGRQFSNSRSEMNVSTLELGDSALYLCASSPLGHEQYFGPGTRLTVT.

This clonotype came up many times. The chain uses TRBV2 and TRBJ2-7; D may be TRBD1 (6 bases). Germline V gene data show CDR1 as SNHLY and CDR2 as FYNNEI. This CDR3 is built from 13 residues. V lost 7 bases, J lost 3 bases, and 13 bases lay in between. Written as DNA, the CDR3 is TGTGCCAGCAATGGACAGCAGCTCTACGAGCAGTACTTC. Amino acids: CASNGQQLYEQYF.

This rearrangement joins TRBV15 to TRBJ1-5; D uncertain. Trimming removed 3 bases at V and 5 bases at J, with 11 bases between. Germline lookup yields CDR1 LNHNV and CDR2 YYDKDF (reference sequence). The CDR3 is made up of 14 amino acids. The CDR3: CATSSGLRDQPQHF. In nucleotides, the CDR3 is TGTGCCACCAGCAGCGGACTTAGGGATCAGCCCCAGCATTTT.

This clonotype was found many times. The chain employs TRBV27 and TRBJ2-7; D not certain. Between the trimmed V and J ends, which lost 5 bases and 3 bases, there was a span of 11 bases. CDR1 MNHEY and CDR2 SMNVEV come from the germline V gene (reference sequence). CDR3 length: 13 residues. DNA for the CDR3: TGTGCCAGCAGTACCCGACCAGACTACGAGCAGTACTTC. It is translated as CASSTRPDYEQYF.